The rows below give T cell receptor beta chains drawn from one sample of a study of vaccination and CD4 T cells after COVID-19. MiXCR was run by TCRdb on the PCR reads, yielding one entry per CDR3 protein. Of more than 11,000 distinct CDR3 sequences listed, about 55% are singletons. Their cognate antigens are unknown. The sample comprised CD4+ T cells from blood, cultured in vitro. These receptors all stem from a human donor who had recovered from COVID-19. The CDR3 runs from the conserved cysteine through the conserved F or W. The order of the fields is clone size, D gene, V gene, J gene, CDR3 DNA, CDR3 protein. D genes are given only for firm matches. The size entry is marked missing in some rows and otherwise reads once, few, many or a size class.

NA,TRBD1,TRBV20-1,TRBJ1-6,TGCAGTGCCCCAAGGGACAGCAACTCGGATTCACCCCTCCACTTT,CSAPRDSNSDSPLHF
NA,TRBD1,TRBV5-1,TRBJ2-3,TGCGCCAGCAGCCAGGGGGCAGATACGCAGTATTTT,CASSQGADTQYF
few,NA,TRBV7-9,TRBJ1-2,TGTGCCAGCAGCCTCCCCTCCGGCAGCTATGGCTACACCTTC,CASSLPSGSYGYTF
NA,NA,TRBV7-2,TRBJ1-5,TGTGCCAGCAGCTTAGATGGGGGATCTAGTCAGCCCCAGCATTTT,CASSLDGGSSQPQHF
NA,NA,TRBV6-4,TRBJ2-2,TGTGCCAGCAGTGCGTCGCGCACCGGGGAGCTGTTTTTT,CASSASRTGELFF
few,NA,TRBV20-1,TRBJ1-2,TGCAGTGCCCCACCCGGCGGGGGCGCTTTTGGCTACACCTTC,CSAPPGGGAFGYTF
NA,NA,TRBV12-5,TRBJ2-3,TGTGCTAGTGGTCTTAAGGGTACGCAGTATTTT,CASGLKGTQYF
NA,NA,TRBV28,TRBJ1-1,TGTGCCAGCAGTTCGAACACTGAAGCTTTCTTT,CASSSNTEAFF
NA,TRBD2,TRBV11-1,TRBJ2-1,TGTGCCAGCAGGTCCCAGGGCGGGACTAGCGGGTCAAATGAGCAGTTCTTC,CASRSQGGTSGSNEQFF
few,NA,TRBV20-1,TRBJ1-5,TGCAGTGCTAGTGGCATGAGGATGGGCAATCAGCCCCAGCATTTT,CSASGMRMGNQPQHF
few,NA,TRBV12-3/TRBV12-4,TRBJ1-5,TGTGCCAGCAGTAAGGACAGTCGGGACCAGCCCCAGCATTTT,CASSKDSRDQPQHF
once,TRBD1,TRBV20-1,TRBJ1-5,TGCAGTGCTAGGTCACAGGGGACGGGCAATCAGCCCCAGCATTTT,CSARSQGTGNQPQHF
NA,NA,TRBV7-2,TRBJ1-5,TGTGCCAGCAGCTTAGAAACCTATAGCAATCAGCCCCAGCATTTT,CASSLETYSNQPQHF
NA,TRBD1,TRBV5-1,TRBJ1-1,TGCGCCAGCAGCTTTCGGGGACAGGGCCTAGAAGCTTTCTTT,CASSFRGQGLEAFF
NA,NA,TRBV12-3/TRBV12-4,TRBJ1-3,TGTGCCAGCAGTTTTATAGGAGGAAACACCATATATTTT,CASSFIGGNTIYF
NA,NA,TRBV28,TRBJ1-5,TGTGCCAGCAGTACGCAGGGCCTTCCCCAGCATTTT,CASSTQGLPQHF
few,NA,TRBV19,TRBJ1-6,TGTGCCAGTGGACGGACTCGGTCCTATAATTCACCCCTCCACTTT,CASGRTRSYNSPLHF
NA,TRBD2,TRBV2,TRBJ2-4,TGTGCCAGCAGGACCACTAGCGGAAACATTCAGTACTTC,CASRTTSGNIQYF
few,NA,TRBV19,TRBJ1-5,TGTGCCAGTAGTCTAACGGGGGGCGGTGGCAATCAGCCCCAGCATTTT,CASSLTGGGGNQPQHF
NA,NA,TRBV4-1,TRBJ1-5,TGCGCCAGCAGCTCCGTAACAGTTGTTGGCAATCAGCCCCAGCATTTT,CASSSVTVVGNQPQHF
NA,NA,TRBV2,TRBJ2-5,TGTGCCAGCAGTTTCCGTACTGCAGGGACCCAGTACTTC,CASSFRTAGTQYF
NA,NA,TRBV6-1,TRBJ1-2,TGTGCCAGCAGACCAGGACAGACCTCTAACTATGGCTACACCTTC,CASRPGQTSNYGYTF
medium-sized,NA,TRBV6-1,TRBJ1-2,TGTGCCAGCAGTGGGACAGATGGGGGCTACACCTTC,CASSGTDGGYTF
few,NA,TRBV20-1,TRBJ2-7,TGCAGTGCTAGGGGGGGACTTATCTACGAGCAGTACTTC,CSARGGLIYEQYF
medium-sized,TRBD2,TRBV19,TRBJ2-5,TGTGCCACCGCCACAGCTAGCGGGAGTGAGACCCAGTACTTC,CATATASGSETQYF
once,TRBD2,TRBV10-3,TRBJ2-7,TGTGCCGTCAGTGAGTCGACAAGCGGGAGGAGCCACGAGCAGTACTTC,CAVSESTSGRSHEQYF
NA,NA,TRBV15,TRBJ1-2,TGTGCCACCAGTCTAGGACAGCTGAATGGCTACACCTTC,CATSLGQLNGYTF
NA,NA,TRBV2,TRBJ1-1,TGTGCCAGCACCGTTAGCTCTGAAGCTTTCTTT,CASTVSSEAFF
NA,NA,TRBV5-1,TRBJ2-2,TGCGCCAGCAGCTTGCCTAGCGACGGGGAGCTGTTTTTT,CASSLPSDGELFF
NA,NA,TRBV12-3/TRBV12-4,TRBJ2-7,TGTGCCAGCAGCATTACAGGGATCTCCTACGAGCAGTACTTC,CASSITGISYEQYF
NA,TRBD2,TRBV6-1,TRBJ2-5,TGTGCCAGCAGTGAACTAGCGGGGGGACCCCCCCTAGCTCGCGCGGGAGAGACCCAGTACTTC,CASSELAGGPPLARAGETQYF
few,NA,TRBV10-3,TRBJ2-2,TGTGCCATCACCAGTTCGGCCGGGGAGCTGTTTTTT,CAITSSAGELFF
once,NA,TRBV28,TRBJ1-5,TGTGCCAGCAGTGGGATAACGAGGGGCAATCAGCCCCAGCATTTT,CASSGITRGNQPQHF
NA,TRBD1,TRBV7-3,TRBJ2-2,TGTGCCAGCAGCCCCGGGACAGGGACCCTCGGGGAGCTGTTTTTT,CASSPGTGTLGELFF
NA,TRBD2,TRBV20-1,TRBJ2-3,TGCAGTGCTAGTTCCAGCGGGGGGGCTGATACGCAGTATTTT,CSASSSGGADTQYF
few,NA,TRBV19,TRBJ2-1,TGTGCCAGTAGTACGGGTCAGGGTCCGACGACGGGTGAGCAGTTCTTC,CASSTGQGPTTGEQFF
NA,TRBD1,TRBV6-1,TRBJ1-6,TGTGCCAGCAGTGAACCCCGGGACAGAAGCTCCTATAATTCACCCCTCCACTTT,CASSEPRDRSSYNSPLHF
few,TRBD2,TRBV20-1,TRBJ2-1,TGCAGTGCTACCGCCCGGACTAGCGGGAGCTTCGGGGAGCAGTTCTTC,CSATARTSGSFGEQFF
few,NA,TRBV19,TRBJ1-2,TGTGCCAGTTCCCAGGGTTGGAACTATGGCTACACCTTC,CASSQGWNYGYTF
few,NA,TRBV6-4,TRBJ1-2,TGTGCCAGCAGTGACGACAGCTATGGCTACACCTTC,CASSDDSYGYTF
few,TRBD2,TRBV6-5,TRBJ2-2,TGTGCCAGCAGCTACAGTACTAGCGGGAGGCCGAACACCGGGGAGCTGTTTTTT,CASSYSTSGRPNTGELFF
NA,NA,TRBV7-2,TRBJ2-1,TGTGCCAGCAGCTTAGGGGATGGTACGGTTGAGCAGTTCTTC,CASSLGDGTVEQFF
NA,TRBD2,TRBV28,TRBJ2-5,TGTGCCAGCAGTTCGGGACTAGCGGGAGACAGGGAGACCCAGTACTTC,CASSSGLAGDRETQYF
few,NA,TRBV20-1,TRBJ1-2,TGCAGTGCTAGAGATTACAGGGATGGCTACACCTTC,CSARDYRDGYTF
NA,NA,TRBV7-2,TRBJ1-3,TGTGCCAGCAGCTTAGCAGGGGGATACTCTGGAAACACCATATATTTT,CASSLAGGYSGNTIYF
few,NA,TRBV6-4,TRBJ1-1,TGTGCCAGCACCCGGGGGGGTATAGACACTGAAGCTTTCTTT,CASTRGGIDTEAFF
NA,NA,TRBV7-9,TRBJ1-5,TGTGCCAGCAGCGACTCAGGGCCGGGGGGGACTCAGCCCCAGCATTTT,CASSDSGPGGTQPQHF
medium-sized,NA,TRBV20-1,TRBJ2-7,TGCAGTGCTAGAGATGACCTGAGCTCCTACGAGCAGTACTTC,CSARDDLSSYEQYF
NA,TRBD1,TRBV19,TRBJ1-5,TGTGCCAGTAGTATAATCGGGACAGGGAACAATCAGCCCCAGCATTTT,CASSIIGTGNNQPQHF
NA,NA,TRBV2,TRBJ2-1,TGTGCCAGCGGGTCGGACAGTCTGGCCTACAATGAGCAGTTCTTC,CASGSDSLAYNEQFF
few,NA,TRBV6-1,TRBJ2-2,TGTGCCAGCCGGGAGATGGGGTTGCGGACCGGGGAGCTGTTTTTT,CASREMGLRTGELFF
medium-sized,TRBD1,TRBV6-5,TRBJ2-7,TGTGCCAGCAGTTCGACAGGGTCCGACGAGCAGTACTTC,CASSSTGSDEQYF
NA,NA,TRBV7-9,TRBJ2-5,TGTGCCGGGACCGGGGCTAACCAAGAGACCCAGTACTTC,CAGTGANQETQYF
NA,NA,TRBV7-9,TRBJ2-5,TGTGCCAGCAGCCTTACGGGCTTCGCAGGTTACAAAGAGACCCAGTACTTC,CASSLTGFAGYKETQYF
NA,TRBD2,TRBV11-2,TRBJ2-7,TGTGCCAGCAGCGGCGCGGCGGGAGTACTCCACGAGCAGTACTTC,CASSGAAGVLHEQYF
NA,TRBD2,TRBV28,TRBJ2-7,TGTGCCAGCAGTCCGGGACTAGCGGGAGAGGGGGTGATGTACGAGCAGTACTTC,CASSPGLAGEGVMYEQYF
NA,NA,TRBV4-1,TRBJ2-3,TGCGCCAGCAGCCAGAACGGACGCACAGATACGCAGTATTTT,CASSQNGRTDTQYF
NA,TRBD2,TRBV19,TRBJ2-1,TGTGCCAGTAGTTATAGCGGGGGGGCCTACAATGAGCAGTTCTTC,CASSYSGGAYNEQFF